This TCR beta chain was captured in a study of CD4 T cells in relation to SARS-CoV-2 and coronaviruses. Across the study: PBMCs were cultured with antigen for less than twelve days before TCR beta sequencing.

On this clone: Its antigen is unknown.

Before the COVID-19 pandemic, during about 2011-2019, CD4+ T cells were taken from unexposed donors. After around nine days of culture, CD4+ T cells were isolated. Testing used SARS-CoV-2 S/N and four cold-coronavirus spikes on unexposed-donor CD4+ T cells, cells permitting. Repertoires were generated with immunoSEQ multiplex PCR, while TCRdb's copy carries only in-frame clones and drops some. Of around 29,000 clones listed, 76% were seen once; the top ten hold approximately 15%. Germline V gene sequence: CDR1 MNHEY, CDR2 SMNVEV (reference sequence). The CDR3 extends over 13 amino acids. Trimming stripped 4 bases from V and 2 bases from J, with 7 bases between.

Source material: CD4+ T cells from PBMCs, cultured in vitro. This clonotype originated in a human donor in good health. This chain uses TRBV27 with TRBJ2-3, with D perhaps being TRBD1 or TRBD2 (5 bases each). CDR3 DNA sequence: TGTGCCAGCAGTTGGGACGTCACAGATACGCAGTATTTT. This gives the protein CASSWDVTDTQYF.